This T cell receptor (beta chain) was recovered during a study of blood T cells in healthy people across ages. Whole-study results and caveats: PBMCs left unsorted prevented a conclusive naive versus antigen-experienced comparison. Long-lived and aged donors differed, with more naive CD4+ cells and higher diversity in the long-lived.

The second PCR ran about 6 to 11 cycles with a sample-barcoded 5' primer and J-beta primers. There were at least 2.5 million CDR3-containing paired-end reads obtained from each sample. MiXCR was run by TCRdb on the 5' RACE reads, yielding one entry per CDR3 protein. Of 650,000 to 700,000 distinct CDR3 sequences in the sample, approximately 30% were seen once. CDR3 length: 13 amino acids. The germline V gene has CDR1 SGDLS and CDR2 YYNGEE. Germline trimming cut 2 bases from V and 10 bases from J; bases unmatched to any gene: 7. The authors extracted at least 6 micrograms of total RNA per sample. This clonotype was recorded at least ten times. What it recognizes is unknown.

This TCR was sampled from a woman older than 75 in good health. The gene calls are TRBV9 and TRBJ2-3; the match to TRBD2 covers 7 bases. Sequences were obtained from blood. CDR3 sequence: CASSVSGASPQYF. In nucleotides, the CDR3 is TGTGCCAGCAGCGTGAGCGGGGCCTCCCCGCAGTATTTT.